The 3 T cell receptor beta chains given below trace back to one sample, sequenced in a study of blood T cell repertoires in COVID-19. The method was immunoSEQ multiplex PCR; TCRdb's version includes in-frame clones alone and lacks a portion of them. The data contain just over 80,000 clones, about 70% of them singletons. Sequencing was performed on peripheral blood. These receptors all come from a woman of 80 years or more with active or convalescent COVID-19.

The chain has TRBV20-1 and TRBJ2-7; TRBD1 might be the D (6 bases). Trimming took 0 bases from V and 6 from J, leaving 6 bases between them. The length of the CDR3 is 11 residues. CDR1 and CDR2 (germline): DFQATT, SNEGSKA (reference sequence). The CDR3 loop is CSARDRGEQYF. As DNA, the CDR3 is TGCAGTGCTAGAGACAGGGGCGAGCAGTACTTC.

The J gene is TRBJ2-1, the V gene TRBV15; D uncertain. From germline, CDR1 is LNHNV and CDR2 YYDKDF (reference sequence). The CDR3 has 12 amino acids. The V gene lost 5 bases and the J gene lost 6 bases, with 8 bases spanning the gap. The CDR3 DNA follows: TGTGCCACCAGCCTGAGCCTCAATGAGCAGTTCTTC. Its translation is CATSLSLNEQFF.

On this clone: Germline is not matched at one junction end, which may reflect a read error. J is TRBJ2-3 and V is TRBV7-7; TRBD2 aligns across 11 bases. In germline, CDR1 is SSHAT, CDR2 FNYEAQ (reference sequence). The CDR3 loop spans 14 amino acids. CDR3: CASSSGGAADTQYF. The CDR3 coding sequence is TGTGCTAGCAGTAGCGGGGGGGCGGCCGATACGCAGTATTTT. The complete variable domain, with remaining parts taken from reference TRBV7-7 and TRBJ2-3, reads GAGVSQSPRYKVTKRGQDVTLRCDPISSHATLYWYQQALGQGPEFLTYFNYEAQPDKSGLPSDRFSAERPEGSISTLTIQRTEQRDSAMYRCASSSGGAADTQYFGPGTRLTVL.